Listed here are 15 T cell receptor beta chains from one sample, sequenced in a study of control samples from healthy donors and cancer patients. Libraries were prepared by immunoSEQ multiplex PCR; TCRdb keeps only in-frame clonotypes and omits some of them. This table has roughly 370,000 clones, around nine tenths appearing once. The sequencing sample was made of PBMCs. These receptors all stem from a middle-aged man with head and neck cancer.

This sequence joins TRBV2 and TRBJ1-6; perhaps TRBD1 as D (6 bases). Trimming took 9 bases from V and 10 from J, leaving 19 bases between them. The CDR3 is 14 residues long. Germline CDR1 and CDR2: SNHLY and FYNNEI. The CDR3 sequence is CARTTGGRGSPLHF. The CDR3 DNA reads TGTGCCAGAACTACGGGGGGCAGGGGATCACCCCTCCACTTT.

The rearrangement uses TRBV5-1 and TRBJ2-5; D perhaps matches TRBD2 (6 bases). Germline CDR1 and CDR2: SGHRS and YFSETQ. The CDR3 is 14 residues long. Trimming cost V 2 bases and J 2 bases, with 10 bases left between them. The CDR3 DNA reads TGCGCCAGCAGCTTAGCGGGCCAACAAGAGACCCAGTACTTC. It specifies CASSLAGQQETQYF. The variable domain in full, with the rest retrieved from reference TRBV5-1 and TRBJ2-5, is KAGVTQTPRYLIKTRGQQVTLSCSPISGHRSVSWYQQTPGQGLQFLFEYFSETQRNKGNFPGRFSGRQFSNSRSEMNVSTLELGDSALYLCASSLAGQQETQYFGPGTRLLVL.

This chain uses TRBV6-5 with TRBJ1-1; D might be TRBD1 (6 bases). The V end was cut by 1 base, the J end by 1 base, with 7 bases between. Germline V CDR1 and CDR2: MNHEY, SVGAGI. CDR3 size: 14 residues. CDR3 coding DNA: TGTGCCAGCAGTTACTTACAGGGGAACACTGAAGCTTTCTTT. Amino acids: CASSYLQGNTEAFF.

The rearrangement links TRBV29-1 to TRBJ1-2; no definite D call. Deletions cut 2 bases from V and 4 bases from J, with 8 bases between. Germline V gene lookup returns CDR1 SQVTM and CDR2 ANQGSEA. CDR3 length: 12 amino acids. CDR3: CSVESEGYGYTF. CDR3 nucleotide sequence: TGCAGCGTTGAATCCGAGGGCTATGGCTACACCTTC. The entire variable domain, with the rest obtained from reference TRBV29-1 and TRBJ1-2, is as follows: SAVISQKPSRDICQRGTSLTIQCQVDSQVTMMFWYRQQPGQSLTLIATANQGSEATYESGFVIDKFPISRPNLTFSTLTVSNMSPEDSSIYLCSVESEGYGYTFGSGTRLTVV.

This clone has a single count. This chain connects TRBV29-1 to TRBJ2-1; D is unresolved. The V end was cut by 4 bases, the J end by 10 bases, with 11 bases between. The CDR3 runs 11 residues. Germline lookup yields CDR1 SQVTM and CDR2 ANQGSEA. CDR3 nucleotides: TGCAGCGTTGCAAGTTCCGGCGAGCAGTTCTTC. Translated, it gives CSVASSGEQFF.

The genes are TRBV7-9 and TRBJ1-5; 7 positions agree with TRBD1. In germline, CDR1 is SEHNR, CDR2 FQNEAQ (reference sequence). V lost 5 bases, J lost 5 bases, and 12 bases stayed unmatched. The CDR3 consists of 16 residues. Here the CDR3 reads CASSHQDRVRDQPQHF. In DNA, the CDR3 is TGTGCCAGCAGCCACCAAGACAGGGTTAGGGATCAGCCCCAGCATTTT.

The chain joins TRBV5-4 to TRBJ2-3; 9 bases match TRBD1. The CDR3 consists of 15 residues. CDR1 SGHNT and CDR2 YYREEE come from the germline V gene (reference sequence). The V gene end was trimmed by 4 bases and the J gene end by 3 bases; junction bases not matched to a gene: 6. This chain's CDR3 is CASSPTGGRTDTQYF. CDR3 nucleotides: TGTGCCAGCAGCCCAACAGGGGGCAGGACAGATACGCAGTATTTT.

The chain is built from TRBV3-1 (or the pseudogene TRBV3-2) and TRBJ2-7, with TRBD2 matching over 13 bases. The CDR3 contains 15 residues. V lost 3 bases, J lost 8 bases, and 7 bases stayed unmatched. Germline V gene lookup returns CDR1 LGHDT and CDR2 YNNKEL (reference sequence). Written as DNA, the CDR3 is TGTGCCAGCAGCCACCTTGGACTAGCGGGAGCGCAGCAGTACTTC. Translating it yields CASSHLGLAGAQQYF.

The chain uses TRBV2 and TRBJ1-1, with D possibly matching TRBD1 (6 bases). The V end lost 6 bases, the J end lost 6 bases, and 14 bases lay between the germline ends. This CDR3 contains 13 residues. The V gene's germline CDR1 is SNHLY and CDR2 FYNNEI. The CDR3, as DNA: TGTGCCAGCAGGGGGGGCGTGGGGTCTGAAGCTTTCTTT. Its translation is CASRGGVGSEAFF.

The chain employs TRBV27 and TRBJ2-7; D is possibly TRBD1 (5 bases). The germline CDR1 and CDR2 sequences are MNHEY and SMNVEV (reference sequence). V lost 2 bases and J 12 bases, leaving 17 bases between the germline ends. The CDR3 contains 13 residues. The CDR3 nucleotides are TGTGCCAGCAGTTTAAGGGGCACAGGTAAAGTGTACTTC. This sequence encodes CASSLRGTGKVYF.

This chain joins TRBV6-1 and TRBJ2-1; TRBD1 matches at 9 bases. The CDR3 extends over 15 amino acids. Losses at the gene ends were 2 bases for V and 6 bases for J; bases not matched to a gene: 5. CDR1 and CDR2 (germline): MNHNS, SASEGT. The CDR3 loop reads CASSEPGTGFNEQFF. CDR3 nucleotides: TGTGCCAGCAGTGAACCCGGGACAGGGTTCAATGAGCAGTTCTTC.

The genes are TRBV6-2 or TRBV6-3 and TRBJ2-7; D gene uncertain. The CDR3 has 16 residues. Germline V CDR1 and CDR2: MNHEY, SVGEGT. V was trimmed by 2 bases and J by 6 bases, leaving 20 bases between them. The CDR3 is CASSYLTAVPVTEQYF. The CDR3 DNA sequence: TGTGCCAGCAGTTACCTCACCGCGGTCCCCGTGACCGAGCAGTACTTC.

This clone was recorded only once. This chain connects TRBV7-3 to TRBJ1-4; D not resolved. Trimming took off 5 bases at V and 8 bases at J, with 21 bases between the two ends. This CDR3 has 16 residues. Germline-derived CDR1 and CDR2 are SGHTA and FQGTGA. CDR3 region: CASSIAPVGCREKLFF. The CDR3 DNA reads TGTGCCAGCAGCATCGCCCCCGTCGGTTGTCGGGAAAAACTGTTTTTT. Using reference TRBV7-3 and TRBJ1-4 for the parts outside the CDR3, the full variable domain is GAGVSQTPSNKVTEKGKYVELRCDPISGHTALYWYRQSLGQGPEFLIYFQGTGAADDSGLPNDRFFAVRPEGSVSTLKIQRTERGDSAVYLCASSIAPVGCREKLFFGSGTQLSVL.

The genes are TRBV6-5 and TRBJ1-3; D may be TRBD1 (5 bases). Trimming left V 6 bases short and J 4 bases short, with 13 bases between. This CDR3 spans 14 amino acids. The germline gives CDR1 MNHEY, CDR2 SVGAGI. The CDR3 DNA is TGTGCCAGCAGCGGGGACGACGGGGGAAACACCATATATTTT. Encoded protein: CASSGDDGGNTIYF.

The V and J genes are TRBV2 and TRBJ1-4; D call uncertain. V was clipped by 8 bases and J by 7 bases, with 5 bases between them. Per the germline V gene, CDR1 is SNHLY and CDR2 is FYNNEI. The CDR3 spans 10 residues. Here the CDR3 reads CASRGEKLFF. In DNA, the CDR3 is TGTGCCAGCCGGGGTGAAAAACTGTTTTTT.